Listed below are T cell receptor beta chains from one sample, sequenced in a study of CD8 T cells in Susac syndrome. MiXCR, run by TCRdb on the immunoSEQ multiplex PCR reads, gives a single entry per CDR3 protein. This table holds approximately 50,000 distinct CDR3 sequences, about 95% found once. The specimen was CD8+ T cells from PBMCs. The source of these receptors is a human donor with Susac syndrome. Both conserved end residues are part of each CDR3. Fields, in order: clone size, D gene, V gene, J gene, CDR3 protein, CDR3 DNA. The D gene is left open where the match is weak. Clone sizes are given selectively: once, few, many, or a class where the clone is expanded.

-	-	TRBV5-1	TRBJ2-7	CASSLDRTGLSWEQYF	-
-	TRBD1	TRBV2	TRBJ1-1	CASSADRLNTEAFF	TGTGCCAGCAGCGCGGACAGGTTGAACACTGAAGCTTTCTTT
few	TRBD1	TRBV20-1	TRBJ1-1	CSAGGALGYEAFF	TGCAGTGCAGGGGGCGCGCTTGGTTATGAAGCTTTCTTT
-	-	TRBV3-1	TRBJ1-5	CASSQESSNQPQHF	TGTGCCAGCAGCCAAGAAAGTAGCAATCAGCCCCAGCATTTT
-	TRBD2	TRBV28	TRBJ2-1	CASSSGWWGLAYNEQFF	TGTGCCAGCAGTTCAGGGTGGTGGGGACTAGCATACAATGAGCAGTTCTTC
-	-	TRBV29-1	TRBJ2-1	CSVEDPESPSYNEQFF	TGCAGCGTTGAAGATCCGGAGAGCCCGTCCTACAATGAGCAGTTCTTC
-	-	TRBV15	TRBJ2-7	CATSSLPPGAGEQYF	TGTGCCACCAGCAGCCTGCCCCCGGGGGCTGGGGAGCAGTACTTC
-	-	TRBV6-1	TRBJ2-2	CASSGLQGIEYGELFF	TGTGCCAGCAGTGGGCTACAGGGAATAGAATACGGGGAGCTGTTTTTT
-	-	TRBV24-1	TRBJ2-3	CATPDTQYF	TGTGCCACCCCTGATACGCAGTATTTT
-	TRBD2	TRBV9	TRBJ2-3	CASEASGARHF	TGTGCCAGCGAAGCTAGCGGAGCAAGGCATTTT